The 18 T cell receptor beta chains below come from one sample, sequenced in a study of T-cell memory formation after mild COVID-19. TCRdb called the 5' RACE reads again in MiXCR, with one record for every CDR3 protein. Among more than 450,000 distinct CDR3 sequences, approximately 18% were seen once, and the ten largest hold around 13%. Material: PBMCs or a T cell subset sorted from them (not recorded which). These receptors came from an adult woman who had mild COVID-19 (a few samples of this study predate the infection). Cell type and time point are not known.

This clonotype has only a few counts. The CDR3 nucleotides are TGTGCCAGCAGCAGACAGCCCAACTACGAGCAGTACTTC. Its translation: CASSRQPNYEQYF. This chain joins TRBV9 and TRBJ2-7, with D possibly matching TRBD1 (5 bases). CDR3 length: 13 amino acids. Germline values: CDR1 SGDLS, CDR2 YYNGEE. The V end was cut by 4 bases, the J end by 3 bases, with 11 bases between. Supplemented by reference TRBV9 and TRBJ2-7, the full variable domain reads DSGVTQTPKHLITATGQRVTLRCSPRSGDLSVYWYQQSLDQGLQFLIQYYNGEERAKGNILERFSAQQFPDLHSELNLSSLELGDSALYFCASSRQPNYEQYFGPGTRLTVT.

At least ten counts were recorded for this clonotype. The CDR3 loop reads CSGSIREVHTEAFF. DNA of the CDR3: TGCAGTGGATCCATAAGGGAGGTCCACACTGAAGCTTTCTTT. The J gene is TRBJ1-1, the V gene TRBV20-1; no clear D. CDR3 length: 14 residues. Trimming left V 7 bases short and J 3 bases short, with 18 bases between. The germline V gene encodes CDR1 DFQATT and CDR2 SNEGSKA (reference sequence).

The sample holds a few counts of this clonotype. The rearrangement joins TRBV5-1 to TRBJ1-5, with D unresolved. This CDR3 comprises 14 residues. Germline CDR1 SGHRS, CDR2 YFSETQ. V shed 4 bases and J shed 11 bases, with 19 bases lying between them. Here the CDR3 reads CASSLAAGSAAQHF. CDR3 nucleotide sequence: TGCGCCAGCAGCCTTGCGGCCGGATCTGCGGCCCAGCATTTT.

The rearrangement uses TRBV2 and TRBJ2-1, with D possibly being TRBD2 (5 bases). V lost 6 bases to trimming and J lost 5 bases, with 8 bases between them. The CDR3 has 12 amino acids. In germline, CDR1 is SNHLY, CDR2 FYNNEI. CDR3 loop: CASRTGDNEQFF. The CDR3 DNA reads as TGTGCCAGCAGGACCGGGGACAATGAGCAGTTCTTC. Filled out from reference TRBV2 and TRBJ2-1, the complete variable domain reads EPEVTQTPSHQVTQMGQEVILRCVPISNHLYFYWYRQILGQKVEFLVSFYNNEISEKSEIFDDQFSVERPDGSNFTLKIRSTKLEDSAMYFCASRTGDNEQFFGPGTRLTVL.

For this clonotype: One end of the junction is discordant with germline, which a read error may explain. The chain recombines TRBV24-1 with TRBJ2-1; D not certain. The germline CDR1 and CDR2 sequences are KGHDR and SFDVKD. The CDR3 extends over 12 amino acids. CDR3 sequence (DNA): TGTGCCACCAGTTCAGGCTACGATGAGCAGTTCTTC. It yields the protein CATSSGYDEQFF.

In its sample, this clonotype was seen a few times. V usage is TRBV7-2 and J usage is TRBJ2-3, with D perhaps given as TRBD1 or TRBD2 (5 bases each). The germline gives CDR1 SGHTA, CDR2 FQGNSA. V lost 4 bases to trimming and J lost 5 bases, with 10 bases between them. This CDR3 comprises 13 residues. The DNA of the CDR3 is TGTGCCAGCAGCTCTCGAGGGGAAGATACGCAGTATTTT. Amino acids: CASSSRGEDTQYF.

This clonotype was seen repeatedly, ten times or more. The chain joins TRBV7-2 to TRBJ2-2; D may be TRBD2 (6 bases). Germline-derived CDR1 and CDR2 are SGHTA and FQGNSA. The CDR3 extends over 18 amino acids. Trimming took off 1 base at V and 5 bases at J, with 20 bases between the two ends. CDR3 sequence (DNA): TGTGCCAGCAGCTTAGAAGCGGTGGTGTGGGGAGGAACCGGGGAGCTGTTTTTT. Protein: CASSLEAVVWGGTGELFF.

The chain has TRBV11-1 and TRBJ1-2; D might be TRBD1 (6 bases). CDR3 length: 14 residues. V lost 5 bases and J lost 3, with 13 bases in between. Germline CDR1 reads SGHAT; CDR2 reads FQDESV (reference sequence). CDR3 sequence reads: CASSPWAGDYGYTF. The CDR3 region has the DNA TGTGCCAGCAGCCCCTGGGCAGGGGACTATGGCTACACCTTC.

This chain joins TRBV7-2 and TRBJ2-1; TRBD1 matches at 8 bases. Germline V gene lookup returns CDR1 SGHTA and CDR2 FQGNSA. CDR3 size: 18 residues. With 5 bases clipped from V and 7 bases from J, the junction kept 19 bases outside the gene matches. CDR3 residues: CASSPRAGGKFGENEQFF. The CDR3 DNA sequence: TGTGCCAGCAGCCCCCGGGCAGGGGGCAAATTTGGGGAGAATGAGCAGTTCTTC.

V gene TRBV5-1 combines with J gene TRBJ2-2, with 10 bases fitting TRBD2. The CDR3 is made up of 17 amino acids. V gave up 0 bases and J gave up 5 bases; unmatched junction bases: 7. The germline CDR1 and CDR2 sequences are SGHRS and YFSETQ. CDR3 sequence reads: CASSLEPPGLATGELFF. The CDR3 nucleotides are TGCGCCAGCAGCTTGGAACCCCCGGGACTAGCGACCGGGGAGCTGTTTTTT.

In this sample, this clonotype turned up a few times. The J gene is TRBJ2-4, the V gene TRBV28; 11 bases agree with TRBD2. V was pared by 7 bases and J by 7 bases, with 9 bases of the junction left unmatched. Germline CDR1 is MDHEN and CDR2 is SYDVKM. This CDR3 has 15 amino acids. The CDR3 coding sequence is TGTGCCAGCACCCCGGAGACTAGCGGGATGAACATTCAGTACTTC. The encoded protein is CASTPETSGMNIQYF. The full variable domain, completed using reference TRBV28 and TRBJ2-4, is DVKVTQSSRYLVKRTGEKVFLECVQDMDHENMFWYRQDPGLGLRLIYFSYDVKMKEKGDIPEGYSVSREKKERFSLILESASTNQTSMYLCASTPETSGMNIQYFGAGTRLSVL.

This rearrangement joins TRBV5-1 to TRBJ2-7; D might be TRBD2 (6 bases). Per the germline V gene, CDR1 is SGHRS and CDR2 is YFSETQ. This CDR3 comprises 14 residues. The germline V and J ends were trimmed by 4 bases and 0 bases, with 11 bases remaining between them. This CDR3 reads CASSPAGSSYEQYF. The CDR3 coding sequence is TGCGCCAGCAGCCCGGCCGGGAGCTCCTACGAGCAGTACTTC.

This clonotype was seen a handful of times. The CDR3 is CASSSGVGPQAKNIQYF. As DNA, the CDR3 is TGTGCCAGCAGCTCAGGGGTAGGCCCTCAAGCCAAAAACATTCAGTACTTC. The genes are TRBV7-9 and TRBJ2-4, with D perhaps TRBD1 (6 bases). There are 17 residues in the CDR3. The V gene lost 4 bases and the J gene lost 0 bases, with 16 bases spanning the gap. Germline V gives CDR1 SEHNR, CDR2 FQNEAQ (reference sequence).

This chain joins TRBV3-1 and TRBJ2-1; maybe TRBD1 (5 bases). Per germline, CDR1 LGHDT and CDR2 YNNKEL (reference sequence). This CDR3 comprises 20 residues. The V end lost 5 bases, the J end lost 0 bases, and 26 bases lay between the germline ends. This chain's CDR3 is CASSDDNSRVFGPSYNEQFF. Written as DNA, the CDR3 is TGTGCCAGCAGCGACGACAACAGCAGGGTGTTTGGGCCCTCCTACAATGAGCAGTTCTTC.

The chain couples TRBV5-1 to TRBJ1-5, with D unresolved. Trimming removed 3 bases at V and 1 base at J, with 5 bases between. The CDR3 length is 13 residues. From germline, CDR1 is SGHRS and CDR2 YFSETQ. This CDR3 reads CASSYVSNQPQHF. The CDR3 DNA reads TGCGCCAGCAGCTACGTGAGCAATCAGCCCCAGCATTTT. Drawing the rest from reference TRBV5-1 and TRBJ1-5, the complete variable domain is KAGVTQTPRYLIKTRGQQVTLSCSPISGHRSVSWYQQTPGQGLQFLFEYFSETQRNKGNFPGRFSGRQFSNSRSEMNVSTLELGDSALYLCASSYVSNQPQHFGDGTRLSIL.

This rearrangement joins TRBV7-9 to TRBJ1-4, with 9 bases matching TRBD1. Germline values: CDR1 SEHNR, CDR2 FQNEAQ (reference sequence). V trimming: 8 bases; J trimming: 4 bases; junction bases outside the gene matches: 5. The CDR3 runs to 14 residues. The DNA of the CDR3 is TGTGCCAGCTACCAGGGACAGGGTAATGAAAAACTGTTTTTT. Translated, it gives CASYQGQGNEKLFF.

The chain carries TRBV4-3 and TRBJ2-3; TRBD2 agrees at 10 bases. The CDR3 is 16 residues long. Germline loops: CDR1 LGHNA, CDR2 YSLEER. V lost 1 base and J lost 5; bases outside the gene matches: 6. CDR3 region: CASSQAPSGRGDTQYF. The CDR3 DNA reads as TGCGCCAGCAGCCAAGCCCCTAGCGGGAGAGGAGATACGCAGTATTTT.

This chain links TRBV23-1 with TRBJ2-1; D could derive from TRBD1 or TRBD2 (5 bases each). TRBV23-1 is an ORF; its function is uncertain. There are 16 residues in the CDR3. The germline V and J ends were trimmed by 4 bases and 4 bases, with 17 bases remaining between them. In DNA, the CDR3 is TGCGCCAGCAGTCCCCTGGGACCCGAAGAATACAATGAGCAGTTCTTC. This codes for CASSPLGPEEYNEQFF.